The TCR beta chain under discussion was sequenced for a study of neoadjuvant anti-PD-1 for oral cavity cancer. Across the study: Around day 43, patients without progression received a fourth nivolumab dose before surgery.

Comment on this clone: Its target is not known.

Time point meaning: after neoadjuvant nivolumab, at surgical resection. Blood cells were analyzed directly, without culture or expansion. Using immunoSEQ multiplex PCR, the repertoire was profiled, and TCRdb retains in-frame clones only, with some absent. The sample shows over 65,000 clones, roughly nine tenths of them seen only once. The germline V gene has CDR1 MGHRA and CDR2 YSYEKL. This CDR3 is built from 15 residues. V was clipped by 6 bases and J by 4 bases, with 15 bases between them. Study results and caveats: Post-nivolumab, blood T cell clonality was significantly elevated in non-responders.

The receptor was isolated from a person aged 40 to 85 with oral cavity squamous cell carcinoma. This chain joins TRBV4-1 and TRBJ2-2, with D hard to call. The sample consisted of PBMCs, taken after nivolumab (anti-PD-1) treatment. The CDR3 sequence: CASSLNPHSTGELFF. The CDR3, as DNA: TGCGCCAGCAGTCTAAACCCCCACAGCACCGGGGAGCTGTTTTTT.